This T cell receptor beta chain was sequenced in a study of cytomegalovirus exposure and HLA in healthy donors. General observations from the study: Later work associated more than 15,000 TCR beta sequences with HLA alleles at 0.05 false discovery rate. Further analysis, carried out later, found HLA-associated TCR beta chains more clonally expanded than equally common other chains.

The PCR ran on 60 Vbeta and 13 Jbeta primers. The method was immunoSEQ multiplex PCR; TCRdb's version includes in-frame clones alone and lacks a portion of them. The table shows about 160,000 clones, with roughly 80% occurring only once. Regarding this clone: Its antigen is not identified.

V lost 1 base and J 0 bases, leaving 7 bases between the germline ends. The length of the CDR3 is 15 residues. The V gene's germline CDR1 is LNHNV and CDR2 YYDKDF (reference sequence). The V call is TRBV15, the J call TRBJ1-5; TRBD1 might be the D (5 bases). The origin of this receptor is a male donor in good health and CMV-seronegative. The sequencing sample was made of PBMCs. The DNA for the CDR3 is TGTGCCACCAGCAGAGCAGGGCCTAGCAATCAGCCCCAGCATTTT. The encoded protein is CATSRAGPSNQPQHF.